This T cell receptor (beta chain) was sequenced in a study of T cells in Graves' hyperthyroidism and ophthalmopathy. The CDR3 runs 13 residues. The V end lost 5 bases, the J end lost 3 bases, and 14 bases lay between the germline ends. The germline V gene encodes CDR1 DFQATT and CDR2 SNEGSKA (reference sequence). The CDR3 regions of TCR beta were amplified from RNA transcripts. Using the HTBI primer set, a first-round RT-PCR was run on the TCR CDR3. Each CDR3 protein is one row after TCRdb ran MiXCR on the multiplex PCR reads. This sample has 550,000 to 700,000 distinct CDR3 sequences, with about 43% found just once.

The sample consisted of peripheral blood or thyroid tissue (not recorded which). The chain links TRBV20-1 to TRBJ2-7; D possibly corresponds to TRBD1 (6 bases). This sequence was found in an adult woman with Graves' disease, either hyperthyroidism or ophthalmopathy (not recorded which). This chain's CDR3 is CSAPSDRFYEQYF. CDR3 sequence (DNA): TGCAGTGCTCCCTCGGACAGATTCTACGAGCAGTACTTC.